Shown below are 32 T cell receptor beta chains from a single sample sequenced in a study of blood T cell repertoires in COVID-19. The repertoire was sequenced with immunoSEQ multiplex PCR; TCRdb's copy has only in-frame clones and lacks some. The sample lists around 190,000 clones, over 80% occurring once. The sample was PBMCs or T cells enriched from blood (not recorded which). These receptors were taken from a young man with acute COVID-19.

The rearrangement links TRBV11-2 to TRBJ1-5; TRBD1 aligns across 9 bases. The ends lost 4 bases at V and 4 bases at J; junction bases unmatched: 2. This CDR3 spans 14 amino acids. The germline CDR1 and CDR2 sequences are SGHAT and FQNNGV. The chain's CDR3 is CASSSGTGNQPQHF. The DNA of the CDR3 is TGTGCCAGCAGCTCCGGGACAGGGAATCAGCCCCAGCATTTT.

The V call is TRBV12-3 or TRBV12-4, the J call TRBJ2-1, with a weak D call TRBD2 (6 bases). The ends were cut back, 3 bases at V and 10 bases at J, with 10 bases in the middle. This CDR3 spans 12 amino acids. DNA for the CDR3: TGTGCCAGCAGTTTTGGGGACTTGGAGCAGTTCTTC. Its translation is CASSFGDLEQFF.

The J gene is TRBJ2-4, the V gene TRBV9; 9 bases are shared with TRBD1. V lost 3 bases to trimming and J lost 8 bases; unmatched junction nucleotides: 6. CDR3 length: 14 amino acids. Germline-derived CDR1 and CDR2 are SGDLS and YYNGEE. CDR3 in DNA: TGTGCCAGCAGCGCCTGGGACAGGGAGGACATTCAGTACTTC. Protein product: CASSAWDREDIQYF.

The chain combines TRBV19 with TRBJ2-6; 9 bases line up with TRBD1. The germline gives CDR1 LNHDA, CDR2 SQIVND (reference sequence). CDR3 length: 17 residues. J was trimmed by 0 bases and V by 5 bases; bases with no gene match: 5. CDR3 region: CASSPQGAYSGANVLTF. CDR3 nucleotide sequence: TGTGCCAGTAGTCCACAGGGGGCTTACTCTGGGGCCAACGTCCTGACTTTC.

In DNA, the CDR3 is TGTGCCAGCAGTCCCTGGACTAGCCCCTCCTACAATGAGCAGTTCTTC. Translation gives CASSPWTSPSYNEQFF. The chain couples TRBV27 to TRBJ2-1, with 8 bases matching TRBD2. There are 16 residues in the CDR3. Germline assignment: CDR1 MNHEY and CDR2 SMNVEV (reference sequence). The ends lost 5 bases at V and 0 bases at J; junction bases unmatched: 6.

This chain joins TRBV4-2 and TRBJ2-5; 9 nucleotides line up with TRBD2. CDR1 and CDR2 from the germline V gene are LGHNA and YNFKEQ. V trimming: 1 base; J trimming: 0 bases; junction bases outside the gene matches: 9. This CDR3 is built from 18 residues. CDR3 nucleotides: TGTGCCAGCAGCCAAGCGGGCGCGGGAGGGACGTACCAAGAGACCCAGTACTTC. It encodes CASSQAGAGGTYQETQYF.

The chain is built from TRBV7-9 and TRBJ2-1; D is perhaps TRBD2 (6 bases). The CDR3 spans 15 residues. Germline-derived CDR1 and CDR2 are SEHNR and FQNEAQ (reference sequence). Trimming cost V 5 bases and J 2 bases, with 13 bases left between them. Written as DNA, the CDR3 is TGTGCCAGCAGCGCGGGACCCCCGGCCTACAATGAGCAGTTCTTC. Translating it yields CASSAGPPAYNEQFF.

V and J are TRBV4-1 and TRBJ2-7; 7 positions match TRBD2. J lost 0 bases, V lost 5 bases, and 10 bases had no gene match. Germline V gene sequence: CDR1 MGHRA, CDR2 YSYEKL. This CDR3 has 16 amino acids. The CDR3 DNA follows: TGCGCCAGCAGCTCCCGACCTAGCGGAAGCTCCTACGAGCAGTACTTC. Its translation is CASSSRPSGSSYEQYF.

V and J are TRBV10-2 and TRBJ1-2, with 7 bases matching TRBD1. The CDR3 sequence is 16 residues long. Looked up from germline, CDR1 is WSHSY and CDR2 is SAAADI. V lost 6 bases and J lost 4; bases outside the gene matches: 14. The CDR3 loop is CASSGTGTESPYGYTF. CDR3 DNA sequence: TGCGCCAGCAGCGGTACCGGGACAGAAAGTCCCTATGGCTACACCTTC.

The genes are TRBV6-4 and TRBJ2-1; 13 nucleotides match TRBD2. Germline V gives CDR1 MRHNA, CDR2 SNTAGT. CDR3 length: 14 amino acids. The ends lost 6 bases at V and 7 bases at J; junction bases unmatched: 3. Here the CDR3 DNA reads TGTGCCAGCAGACGGACTAGCGGGAGTAATGAGCAGTTCTTC. Amino acids: CASRRTSGSNEQFF.

This rearrangement joins TRBV11-2 to TRBJ2-1; 7 bases are a match to TRBD2. With 6 bases clipped from V and 7 bases from J, the junction kept 9 bases outside the gene matches. Germline V CDR1 and CDR2: SGHAT, FQNNGV. This CDR3 spans 14 amino acids. The CDR3 loop is CASSTGDYYNEQFF. In nucleotides, the CDR3 is TGTGCCAGCAGTACCGGGGACTATTATAATGAGCAGTTCTTC. The whole variable domain, remainder taken from reference TRBV11-2 and TRBJ2-1, is EAGVAQSPRYKIIEKRQSVAFWCNPISGHATLYWYQQILGQGPKLLIQFQNNGVVDDSQLPKDRFSAERLKGVDSTLKIQPAKLEDSAVYLCASSTGDYYNEQFFGPGTRLTVL.

This chain uses TRBV12-3 or TRBV12-4 with TRBJ1-2; D is perhaps TRBD1 (5 bases). The CDR3 sequence is 13 residues long. The ends were cut back, 3 bases at V and 4 bases at J, with 9 bases in the middle. CDR3 nucleotide sequence: TGTGCCAGCAGTTTGGGCAGGGCCTATGGCTACACCTTC. Protein: CASSLGRAYGYTF.

The CDR3 reads CATSDSGANTGELFF. The CDR3, as DNA: TGTGCCACCAGTGACTCCGGGGCGAACACCGGGGAGCTGTTTTTT. This rearrangement joins TRBV24-1 to TRBJ2-2; TRBD2 is a possible D gene (5 bases). CDR3 size: 15 residues. V lost 4 bases and J lost 0, with 8 bases in between. Germline CDR1 reads KGHDR; CDR2 reads SFDVKD.

V is TRBV20-1 and J is TRBJ1-6, with TRBD1 matching 9 bases. The germline gives CDR1 DFQATT, CDR2 SNEGSKA (reference sequence). Trimming removed 3 bases from V and 9 bases from J; junction bases left unmatched: 12. CDR3 size: 16 residues. The CDR3 loop reads CSASDTGTGYSSPLHF. The CDR3 region has the DNA TGCAGTGCTAGTGATACCGGGACAGGGTATTCTTCACCCCTCCACTTT.

This clone appeared a single time. The CDR3 DNA reads TGTGCCAGCAGCTTAGGGGCCAGCAGCTTCTACGAGCAGTACTTC. Its translation: CASSLGASSFYEQYF. V usage is TRBV7-2 and J usage is TRBJ2-7; unclear D gene. Trimming cost V 1 base and J 3 bases, with 13 bases left between them. The CDR3 length is 15 residues. Germline-derived CDR1 and CDR2 are SGHTA and FQGNSA.

The genes are TRBV11-2 and TRBJ2-1; unclear D gene. The CDR3 runs 16 residues. CDR1 SGHAT and CDR2 FQNNGV come from the germline V gene. V was shortened by 3 bases and J by 0 bases, with 12 bases between the two germline ends. The CDR3 DNA is TGTGCCAGCAGCTTGATGAGCTGGAGCTCCTACAATGAGCAGTTCTTC. Translation gives CASSLMSWSSYNEQFF.

The chain recombines TRBV13 with TRBJ1-1, with a possible D match to TRBD1 (5 bases). The germline V gene has CDR1 PRHDT and CDR2 FYEKMQ (reference sequence). CDR3 length: 14 residues. Trimming left V 5 bases short and J 10 bases short, with 20 bases between. CDR3 sequence reads: CASSPERGSVGAFF. CDR3 DNA: TGTGCCAGCAGCCCCGAAAGGGGTTCGGTTGGAGCTTTCTTT.

The rearrangement joins TRBV9 to TRBJ2-1; TRBD1 is a possible D gene (5 bases). V lost 2 bases and J 5 bases, leaving 14 bases between the germline ends. CDR3 length: 15 amino acids. CDR1 and CDR2 from the germline V gene are SGDLS and YYNGEE. The CDR3 DNA is TGTGCCAGCAGCGTCCGGTGGGGCCTGGACAATGAGCAGTTCTTC. As protein: CASSVRWGLDNEQFF.

V and J are TRBV12-3 or TRBV12-4 and TRBJ1-2, with D perhaps matching TRBD1 (5 bases). The CDR3 is made up of 11 amino acids. The V end lost 5 bases, the J end lost 10 bases, and 11 bases lay between the germline ends. The CDR3 DNA reads as TGTGCCAGCAGTCGGGGGGAGGTCTACACCTTC. This gives the protein CASSRGEVYTF.

V is TRBV19 and J is TRBJ2-1; D remains ambiguous. The CDR3 runs 14 residues. Germline V CDR1 and CDR2: LNHDA, SQIVND (reference sequence). The V gene lost 2 bases and the J gene lost 1 base, with 6 bases spanning the gap. The CDR3 loop reads CASSISNSYNEQFF. CDR3 nucleotides: TGTGCCAGTAGTATAAGCAATTCCTACAATGAGCAGTTCTTC. The variable domain in full, with the rest retrieved from reference TRBV19 and TRBJ2-1, is DGGITQSPKYLFRKEGQNVTLSCEQNLNHDAMYWYRQDPGQGLRLIYYSQIVNDFQKGDIAEGYSVSREKKESFPLTVTSAQKNPTAFYLCASSISNSYNEQFFGPGTRLTVL.

This chain links TRBV4-2 with TRBJ1-2; D not certain. The V gene lost 1 base and the J gene lost 6 bases, with 9 bases spanning the gap. The CDR3 runs 13 residues. Germline lookup yields CDR1 LGHNA and CDR2 YNFKEQ. The CDR3 bases are TGTGCCAGCAGCCAAGGCGACTTGGATGGCTACACCTTC. The encoded protein is CASSQGDLDGYTF.

The rearrangement joins TRBV2 to TRBJ2-4; tentatively, D is TRBD1 (6 bases). Per the germline V gene, CDR1 is SNHLY and CDR2 is FYNNEI. This CDR3 is built from 15 residues. V was shortened by 5 bases and J by 3 bases, with 14 bases between the two germline ends. CDR3 DNA: TGTGCCAGCAGTACAAACAGGGCCAACAAAAACATTCAGTACTTC. Translating it yields CASSTNRANKNIQYF.

V and J are TRBV19 and TRBJ2-7, with a weak D call TRBD1 (6 bases). V lost 10 bases, J lost 7 bases, and 14 bases lay in between. This CDR3 spans 11 amino acids. Germline assignment: CDR1 LNHDA and CDR2 SQIVND (reference sequence). The CDR3: CATGTPREQYF. The DNA for the CDR3 is TGTGCCACGGGGACACCCCGGGAGCAGTACTTC.

This clone was observed a single time. This sequence joins TRBV5-1 and TRBJ2-1; 8 bases agree with TRBD1. The CDR3 has 13 residues. Germline V gives CDR1 SGHRS, CDR2 YFSETQ. V trimming: 4 bases; J trimming: 9 bases; junction bases outside the gene matches: 6. CDR3 in amino acids: CASSTGTGGEQFF. In DNA form, the CDR3 reads TGCGCCAGCAGCACCGGGACAGGTGGTGAGCAGTTCTTC. Full variable domain (missing parts from reference TRBV5-1 and TRBJ2-1): KAGVTQTPRYLIKTRGQQVTLSCSPISGHRSVSWYQQTPGQGLQFLFEYFSETQRNKGNFPGRFSGRQFSNSRSEMNVSTLELGDSALYLCASSTGTGGEQFFGPGTRLTVL.

The genes are TRBV9 and TRBJ1-1, with TRBD1 matching over 7 bases. The CDR3 totals 15 residues. Germline V gene data show CDR1 as SGDLS and CDR2 as YYNGEE. Trimming removed 4 bases from V and 3 bases from J; junction bases left unmatched: 9. The CDR3 sequence: CASSLQTGTHTEAFF. The CDR3 bases are TGTGCCAGCAGCCTCCAGACAGGGACACACACTGAAGCTTTCTTT. The entire variable domain, with the rest obtained from reference TRBV9 and TRBJ1-1, is as follows: DSGVTQTPKHLITATGQRVTLRCSPRSGDLSVYWYQQSLDQGLQFLIQYYNGEERAKGNILERFSAQQFPDLHSELNLSSLELGDSALYFCASSLQTGTHTEAFFGQGTRLTVV.

This chain joins TRBV29-1 and TRBJ2-7, with 7 bases lining up with TRBD2. The junction had 12 bases not matched to a gene; V was cut back by 4 bases and J by 3 bases. The CDR3 covers 15 residues. CDR1 SQVTM and CDR2 ANQGSEA come from the germline V gene. The CDR3 nucleotides read TGCAGCGTTGGGGAGGGGCAGGCTGGGGGCTACGAGCAGTACTTC. Its translation is CSVGEGQAGGYEQYF.

This chain connects TRBV3-1 (or the pseudogene TRBV3-2) to TRBJ2-7, with 9 bases matching TRBD2. Germline V CDR1 and CDR2: LGHDT, YNNKEL (reference sequence). J was trimmed by 6 bases and V by 1 base; bases with no gene match: 4. The CDR3 runs 14 residues. DNA of the CDR3: TGTGCCAGCAGCCAAGCCGCGGGAGGGCGCGAGCAGTACTTC. Translated, it gives CASSQAAGGREQYF.

This clone was seen a single time. The chain has TRBV11-2 and TRBJ1-5; D unclear. V was shortened by 4 bases and J by 5 bases, with 6 bases between the two germline ends. The length of the CDR3 is 12 residues. Germline V gene sequence: CDR1 SGHAT, CDR2 FQNNGV. This CDR3 is CASSSRDQPQHF. The CDR3 DNA reads TGTGCCAGCAGCTCCCGCGATCAGCCCCAGCATTTT.

The CDR3 region is CASSSTLETDTQYF. In DNA form, the CDR3 reads TGTGCCAGCAGTTCGACTCTCGAAACAGATACGCAGTATTTT. The J gene is TRBJ2-3, the V gene TRBV28, with unresolved D. The CDR3 is 14 amino acids. The ends were cut back, 4 bases at V and 3 bases at J, with 11 bases in the middle. Germline V gene lookup returns CDR1 MDHEN and CDR2 SYDVKM.

The gene calls are TRBV6-5 and TRBJ2-2, with D possibly matching TRBD2 (6 bases). Germline V gives CDR1 MNHEY, CDR2 SVGAGI. The CDR3 sequence is 16 residues long. V was trimmed by 1 base and J by 0 bases, leaving 9 bases between them. The CDR3: CASSYLPGANTGELFF. The CDR3 bases are TGTGCCAGCAGTTACTTACCGGGGGCGAACACCGGGGAGCTGTTTTTT.

The V and J genes are TRBV19 and TRBJ2-7, with 8 bases lining up with TRBD2. V dropped 6 bases and J dropped 7; count of bases not matched to a gene: 11. This CDR3 has 14 residues. Germline CDR1 reads LNHDA; CDR2 reads SQIVND (reference sequence). CDR3 bases: TGTGCCAGTAGCCAGGGACGGGAGGGCCGGGAGCAGTACTTC. Protein: CASSQGREGREQYF.

This chain connects TRBV3-1 (or the pseudogene TRBV3-2) to TRBJ1-1; tentatively, D is TRBD1 (5 bases). V dropped 2 bases and J dropped 11 bases, with 12 bases sitting between them. The CDR3 runs 12 residues. Germline lookup yields CDR1 LGHDT and CDR2 YNNKEL (reference sequence). CDR3 in amino acids: CASSQIGEEAFF. The CDR3 DNA is TGTGCCAGCAGCCAAATAGGGGAGGAGGCTTTCTTT.